The TCR beta chain under discussion was sequenced for a study of T cell responses to AZD1222 COVID-19 vaccine. Across the whole study: Second-dose schedules of about 4 or about 12 weeks were combined. Regarding the study as a whole: There were mostly white British donors and more females than males, and clonal diversity was possibly underestimated. Just a handful of AZD1222 recipients were seropositive at baseline.

The data were produced by immunoSEQ multiplex PCR, yet TCRdb's version contains in-frame clones alone and is incomplete. The table lists roughly 120,000 clones, roughly nine tenths of them singletons. As concerns this clone: Antigen unknown.

CDR1 and CDR2 (germline): MNHNS, SASEGT. The V gene lost 2 bases and the J gene lost 0 bases, with 13 bases spanning the gap. This CDR3 is built from 16 residues. This clonotype originated in an adult in good health. The sequenced sample was peripheral blood, obtained on day 0 of AZD1222 vaccination. The chain employs TRBV6-1 and TRBJ1-2; D unresolved. The CDR3 here is CASSEPDQAPNYGYTF. The CDR3 DNA reads as TGTGCCAGCAGTGAACCCGATCAGGCCCCTAACTATGGCTACACCTTC.